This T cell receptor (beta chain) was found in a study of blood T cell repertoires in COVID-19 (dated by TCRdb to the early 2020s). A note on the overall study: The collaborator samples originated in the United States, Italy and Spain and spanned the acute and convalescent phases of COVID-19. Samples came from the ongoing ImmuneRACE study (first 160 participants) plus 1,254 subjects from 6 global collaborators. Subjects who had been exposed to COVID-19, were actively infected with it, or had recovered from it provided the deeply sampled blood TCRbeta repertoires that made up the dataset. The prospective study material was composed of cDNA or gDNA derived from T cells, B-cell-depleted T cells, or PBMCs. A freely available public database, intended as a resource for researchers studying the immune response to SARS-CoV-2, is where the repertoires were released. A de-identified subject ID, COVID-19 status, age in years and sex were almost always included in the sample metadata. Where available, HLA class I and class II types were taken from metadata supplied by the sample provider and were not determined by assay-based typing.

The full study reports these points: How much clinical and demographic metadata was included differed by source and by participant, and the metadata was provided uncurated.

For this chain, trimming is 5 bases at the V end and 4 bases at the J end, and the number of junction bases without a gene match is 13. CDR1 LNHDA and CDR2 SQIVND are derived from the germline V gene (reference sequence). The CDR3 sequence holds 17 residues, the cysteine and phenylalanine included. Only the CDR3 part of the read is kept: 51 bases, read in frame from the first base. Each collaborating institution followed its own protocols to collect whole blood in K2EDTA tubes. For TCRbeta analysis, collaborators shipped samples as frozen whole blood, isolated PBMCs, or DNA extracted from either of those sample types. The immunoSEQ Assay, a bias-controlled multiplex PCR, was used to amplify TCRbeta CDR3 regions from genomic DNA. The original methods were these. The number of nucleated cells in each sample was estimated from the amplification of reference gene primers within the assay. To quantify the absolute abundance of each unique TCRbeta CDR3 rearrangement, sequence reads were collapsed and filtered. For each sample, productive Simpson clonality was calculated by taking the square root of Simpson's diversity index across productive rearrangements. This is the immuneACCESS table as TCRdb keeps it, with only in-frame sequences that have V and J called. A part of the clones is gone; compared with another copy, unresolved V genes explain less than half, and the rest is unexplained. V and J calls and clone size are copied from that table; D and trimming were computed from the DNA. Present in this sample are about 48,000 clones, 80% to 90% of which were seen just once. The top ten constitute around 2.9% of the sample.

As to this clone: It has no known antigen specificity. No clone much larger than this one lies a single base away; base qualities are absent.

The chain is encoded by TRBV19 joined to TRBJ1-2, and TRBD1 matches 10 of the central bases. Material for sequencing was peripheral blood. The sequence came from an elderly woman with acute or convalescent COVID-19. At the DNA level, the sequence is TGTGCCAGTAGTGCTACCGGGACAGGGGCTAATTCCTATGGCTACACCTTC. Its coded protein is CASSATGTGANSYGYTF.